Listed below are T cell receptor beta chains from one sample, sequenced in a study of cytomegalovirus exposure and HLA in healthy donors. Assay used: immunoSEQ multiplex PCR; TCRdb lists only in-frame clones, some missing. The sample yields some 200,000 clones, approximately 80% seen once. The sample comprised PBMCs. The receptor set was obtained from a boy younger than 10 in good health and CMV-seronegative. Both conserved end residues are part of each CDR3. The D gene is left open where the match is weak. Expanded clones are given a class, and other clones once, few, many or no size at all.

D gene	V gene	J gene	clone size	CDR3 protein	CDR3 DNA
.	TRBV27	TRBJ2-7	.	CASSLYAQGTHEQYF	TGTGCCAGCAGTTTATACGCCCAGGGGACCCACGAGCAGTACTTC
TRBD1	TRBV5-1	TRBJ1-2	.	CASSSQGSYGYTF	TGCGCCAGCAGCTCACAGGGGTCCTATGGCTACACCTTC
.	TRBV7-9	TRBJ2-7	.	CASSHYRDMSYEQYF	TGTGCCAGCAGCCACTACCGGGACATGTCCTACGAGCAGTACTTC
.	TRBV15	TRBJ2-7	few	CATSRSQASYEQYF	TGTGCCACCAGCAGGAGCCAGGCGTCCTACGAGCAGTACTTC
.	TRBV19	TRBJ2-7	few	CASSPFYEQYF	TGTGCCAGTAGTCCCTTCTACGAGCAGTACTTC
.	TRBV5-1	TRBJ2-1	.	CASSQNSAGSYNEQFF	TGCGCCAGCAGCCAAAATAGCGCCGGCTCCTACAATGAGCAGTTCTTC
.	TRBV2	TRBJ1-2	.	CASSEMGLNYGYTF	TGTGCCAGCAGTGAAATGGGGCTAAACTATGGCTACACCTTC
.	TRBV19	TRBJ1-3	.	CASSIPQGHAGNTIYF	TGTGCCAGTAGTATCCCACAGGGCCATGCTGGAAACACCATATATTTT
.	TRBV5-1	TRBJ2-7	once	CASITPPSPYEQYF	TGCGCCAGCATCACCCCCCCTAGCCCCTACGAGCAGTACTTC
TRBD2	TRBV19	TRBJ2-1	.	CASSTGPGGIGNEQFF	TGTGCCAGTAGTACGGGTCCGGGGGGGATTGGCAATGAGCAGTTCTTC
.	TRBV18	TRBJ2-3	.	CASSPLGGGITDTQYF	TGTGCCAGCTCACCACTAGGCGGCGGGATCACAGATACGCAGTATTTT
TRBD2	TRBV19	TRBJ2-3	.	CASSAGTREYF	TGTGCCAGTAGTGCCGGGACTAGGGAGTATTTT
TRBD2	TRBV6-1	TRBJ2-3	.	CASSALAGGTDTQYF	TGTGCCAGCAGTGCCCTAGCGGGGGGCACAGATACGCAGTATTTT
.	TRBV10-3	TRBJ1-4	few	CAIRGDDGNEKLFF	TGTGCCATCCGGGGAGATGATGGTAATGAAAAACTGTTTTTT
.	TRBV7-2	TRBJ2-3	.	CASSLGPGSTDTQYF	TGTGCCAGCAGCTTAGGTCCAGGGAGCACAGATACGCAGTATTTT
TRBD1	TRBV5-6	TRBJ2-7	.	CASSLPLEGTGTHEQYF	TGTGCCAGCAGCTTGCCCCTAGAAGGGACAGGGACACACGAGCAGTACTTC
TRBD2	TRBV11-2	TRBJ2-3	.	CASSLNLGTSLSTDTQYF	TGTGCCAGCAGCCTCAACCTCGGGACTAGCTTAAGCACAGATACGCAGTATTTT
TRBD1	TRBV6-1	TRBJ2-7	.	CASRPGQGYEQYF	TGTGCCAGCAGACCGGGACAGGGCTACGAGCAGTACTTC
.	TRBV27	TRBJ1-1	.	CASSLRGRVTEAFF	TGTGCCAGCAGTTTACGTGGGCGGGTCACTGAAGCTTTCTTT
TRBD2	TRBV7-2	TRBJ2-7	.	CASRKAGGPYEQYF	TGTGCCAGCAGGAAAGCGGGGGGGCCTTACGAGCAGTACTTC
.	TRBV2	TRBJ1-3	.	CASSASLAGNTIYF	TGTGCCAGCAGTGCATCCTTGGCCGGAAACACCATATATTTT
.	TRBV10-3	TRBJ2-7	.	CAISEQGTYEQYF	TGTGCCATCTCGGAGCAGGGTACCTACGAGCAGTACTTC